These 26 T cell receptor beta chains originate from one sample sequenced in a study of OX40 agonist ivuxolimab in advanced cancers. The table came from immunoSEQ multiplex PCR; TCRdb's copy has only in-frame clones and leaves some out. The sample has roughly 43,000 clones, about 88% seen once. This material consisted of CD4+ or CD8+ T cells sorted from blood, taken in a trial of the OX40 agonist ivuxolimab. The receptors here all came from an adult with an advanced solid tumor such as melanoma, head and neck, liver or kidney cancer.

The chain carries TRBV9 and TRBJ2-7; D may match TRBD1 or TRBD2 (5 bases each). There are 16 residues in the CDR3. V was clipped by 0 bases and J by 2 bases, with 15 bases between them. The germline V gene has CDR1 SGDLS and CDR2 YYNGEE. In DNA form, the CDR3 reads TGTGCCAGCAGCGTAGCTCCTCGGGGCCTAACCTACGAGCAGTACTTC. This encodes CASSVAPRGLTYEQYF.

A note on this clone: In the same sample, other DNA sequences code for this CDR3. The CDR3 protein is CASSLGQETQYF. The DNA for the CDR3 is TGCGCCAGCAGCTTGGGACAAGAGACCCAGTACTTC. The chain links TRBV5-1 to TRBJ2-5; D not resolved. The V and J ends lost 0 bases and 2 bases respectively, with 2 bases between them. In germline, CDR1 is SGHRS, CDR2 YFSETQ. This CDR3 has 12 amino acids.

The V call is TRBV27, the J call TRBJ1-3; no definite D call. The germline V gene encodes CDR1 MNHEY and CDR2 SMNVEV (reference sequence). V lost 5 bases and J 0 bases, leaving 5 bases between the germline ends. This CDR3 contains 13 residues. The CDR3 nucleotides are TGTGCCAGCAGTCAACTCTCTGGAAACACCATATATTTT. As protein: CASSQLSGNTIYF.

This clone appeared a few times. The chain couples TRBV18 to TRBJ1-5; D not resolved. CDR3 length: 16 amino acids. CDR1 is KGHSH and CDR2 is LQKENI in the germline V gene. V lost 2 bases, J lost 0 bases, and 11 bases lay in between. In DNA, the CDR3 is TGTGCCAGCTCACCAGGAACACCGTATAGCAATCAGCCCCAGCATTTT. This translates into CASSPGTPYSNQPQHF.

The J gene is TRBJ1-2, the V gene TRBV7-2; no firm D call. CDR1 is SGHTA, CDR2 FQGNSA, per germline. The CDR3 is 13 amino acids. V gave up 5 bases and J gave up 2 bases, with 9 bases separating them. The DNA of the CDR3 is TGTGCCAGCAGCGCCCGGGAGAACTATGGCTACACCTTC. Translation gives CASSARENYGYTF.

V usage is TRBV28 and J usage is TRBJ2-3; perhaps TRBD1 as D (6 bases). Per germline, CDR1 MDHEN and CDR2 SYDVKM. V lost 3 bases, J lost 5 bases, and 15 bases lay in between. This CDR3 has 15 amino acids. DNA for the CDR3: TGTGCCAGCAGTTTCTCGGACAGCAGGGTAGATACGCAGTATTTT. Translating gives CASSFSDSRVDTQYF.

The chain carries TRBV5-1 and TRBJ1-2; TRBD1 is a possible D gene (5 bases). Germline loops: CDR1 SGHRS, CDR2 YFSETQ. CDR3 length: 15 residues. Trimming left V 5 bases short and J 8 bases short, with 22 bases between. CDR3 in DNA: TGCGCCAGCAGTCGAACCGCCCGGGACCCTTCGGGCTACACCTTC. Translation: CASSRTARDPSGYTF.

The J gene is TRBJ1-1, the V gene TRBV9, with a possible D match to TRBD1 (5 bases). The CDR3 is made up of 14 amino acids. V shed 1 base and J shed 5 bases, with 12 bases lying between them. The germline V gene has CDR1 SGDLS and CDR2 YYNGEE. CDR3 coding DNA: TGTGCCAGCAGCGTATCGGGGGTTTGGACTGAAGCTTTCTTT. Amino acid sequence: CASSVSGVWTEAFF.

The CDR3 region is CASSRGQAGYYGYTF. CDR3 nucleotides: TGTGCCAGCAGCCGAGGACAGGCCGGCTACTATGGCTACACCTTC. The chain uses TRBV14 and TRBJ1-2; 7 bases are shared with TRBD1. This CDR3 has 15 residues. The V gene end was trimmed by 4 bases and the J gene end by 3 bases; junction bases not matched to a gene: 8. Germline lookup yields CDR1 SGHDN and CDR2 FVKESK. The entire variable domain, with the rest obtained from reference TRBV14 and TRBJ1-2, is as follows: EAGVTQFPSHSVIEKGQTVTLRCDPISGHDNLYWYRRVMGKEIKFLLHFVKESKQDESGMPNNRFLAERTGGTYSTLKVQPAELEDSGVYFCASSRGQAGYYGYTFGSGTRLTVV.

CDR3 DNA sequence: TGCGCCAGCAGCTTGAGTACAGATACGCAGTATTTT. Translating gives CASSLSTDTQYF. The chain links TRBV5-1 to TRBJ2-3; D remains unclear. Trimming shortened V by 1 base and J by 3 bases, and 3 bases separated the two germline ends. CDR1 is SGHRS, CDR2 YFSETQ, per germline. The CDR3 sequence is 12 residues long.

This chain joins TRBV28 and TRBJ1-4, with a possible D match to TRBD1 (6 bases). CDR3 length equals 13 residues. The V gene lost 9 bases and the J gene lost 8 bases, with 16 bases spanning the gap. From germline, CDR1 is MDHEN and CDR2 SYDVKM. As DNA, the CDR3 is TGTGCCAGTATTAGAACAGGGACGGAAAAACTGTTTTTT. Translating it yields CASIRTGTEKLFF.

The rearrangement uses TRBV30 and TRBJ1-4, with D possibly being TRBD1 (6 bases). Germline CDR1 and CDR2: GTSNPN and SVGIG (reference sequence). This CDR3 has 15 amino acids. V was cut by 1 base and J by 8 bases, with 17 bases left in between. DNA for the CDR3: TGTGCCTGGAGTGGCCAGGGGACCCTATCCGAAAAACTGTTTTTT. This gives the protein CAWSGQGTLSEKLFF.

The rearrangement uses TRBV6-6 and TRBJ2-1; 13 bases are shared with TRBD2. With V trimmed by 4 bases and J by 12 bases, 6 bases remained unmatched. The germline V gene has CDR1 MNHNY and CDR2 SVGAGI (reference sequence). This CDR3 spans 14 amino acids. In nucleotides, the CDR3 is TGTGCCAGCAGTTTCGGGACTAGCGGGGCTGGGCAGTTCTTC. Encoded protein: CASSFGTSGAGQFF.

This chain links TRBV5-6 with TRBJ1-6; TRBD1 might be the D (5 bases). V was cut by 0 bases and J by 9 bases, with 22 bases left in between. CDR1 and CDR2 from the germline V gene are SGHDT and YYEEEE. This CDR3 spans 18 amino acids. The chain's CDR3 is CASSLAAGIAHLSSPLHF. The CDR3, as DNA: TGTGCCAGCAGCTTGGCGGCAGGGATAGCCCACTTGAGTTCACCCCTCCACTTT.

V is TRBV5-4 and J is TRBJ2-3; 12 nucleotides line up with TRBD2. Germline V gene lookup returns CDR1 SGHNT and CDR2 YYREEE (reference sequence). The CDR3 runs 16 residues. With 1 base clipped from V and 2 bases from J, the junction kept 2 bases outside the gene matches. DNA of the CDR3: TGTGCCAGCAGCTTGCCTAGCGGGGGGGCCACAGATACGCAGTATTTT. Translated, it gives CASSLPSGGATDTQYF.

J is TRBJ1-3 and V is TRBV9, with D perhaps TRBD1 (6 bases). The CDR3 has 15 residues. V lost 2 bases and J 1 base, leaving 10 bases between the germline ends. Germline CDR1 is SGDLS and CDR2 is YYNGEE. The CDR3 nucleotides are TGTGCCAGCAGCGTCAGGGGAAGTTCTGGAAACACCATATATTTT. It codes for CASSVRGSSGNTIYF.

The chain has TRBV28 and TRBJ2-2; D is unclear. The CDR3 extends over 13 amino acids. Germline loops: CDR1 MDHEN, CDR2 SYDVKM. V was pared by 5 bases and J by 0 bases, with 4 bases between. CDR3 DNA: TGTGCCAGCAGTATATCGAACACCGGGGAGCTGTTTTTT. It codes for CASSISNTGELFF.

The chain recombines TRBV6-6 with TRBJ2-7; 7 positions match TRBD1. V was pared by 7 bases and J by 7 bases, with 19 bases of the junction left unmatched. The CDR3 runs 16 residues. Germline V lookup: CDR1 MNHNY, CDR2 SVGAGI (reference sequence). CDR3: CASNRQGGASLWEQYF. In DNA, the CDR3 is TGTGCCAGCAACCGCCAAGGGGGCGCGTCTCTGTGGGAGCAGTACTTC.

The rearrangement uses TRBV7-9 and TRBJ1-1; 7 positions match TRBD1. The germline V gene encodes CDR1 SEHNR and CDR2 FQNEAQ (reference sequence). The junction had 7 bases not matched to a gene; V was cut back by 5 bases and J by 4 bases. CDR3 length equals 14 residues. The CDR3 region is CASSPRDRATEAFF. The CDR3 DNA follows: TGTGCCAGCAGCCCTAGGGACAGAGCCACTGAAGCTTTCTTT. The variable domain in full, completed from reference TRBV7-9 and TRBJ1-1, reads DTGVSQNPRHKITKRGQNVTFRCDPISEHNRLYWYRQTLGQGPEFLTYFQNEAQLEKSRLLSDRFSAERPKGSFSTLEIQRTEQGDSAMYLCASSPRDRATEAFFGQGTRLTVV.

This rearrangement joins TRBV6-1 to TRBJ2-1; tentative D call: TRBD2 (6 bases). This CDR3 comprises 16 residues. Between the trimmed V and J ends, which lost 2 bases and 3 bases, there was a span of 14 bases. Germline-derived CDR1 and CDR2 are MNHNS and SASEGT. CDR3 loop: CASSEIGGVSYNEQFF. In DNA form, the CDR3 reads TGTGCCAGCAGTGAAATTGGCGGGGTGAGCTACAATGAGCAGTTCTTC.

The chain joins TRBV20-1 to TRBJ2-7; maybe TRBD2 (5 bases). Germline CDR1 reads DFQATT; CDR2 reads SNEGSKA (reference sequence). The CDR3 covers 11 residues. Trimming cost V 5 bases and J 4 bases, with 9 bases left between them. The CDR3 sequence: CSAPGRYEQYF. For the CDR3, the DNA is TGCAGTGCTCCGGGGAGATACGAGCAGTACTTC.

This clone was counted between two and nine times. The chain joins TRBV7-8 to TRBJ2-1; TRBD2 aligns across 8 bases. The CDR3 sequence is 16 residues long. Germline CDR1 SGHVS, CDR2 FQNEAQ. V dropped 1 base and J dropped 2; count of bases not matched to a gene: 4. Written as DNA, the CDR3 is TGTGCCAGCAGCTTAGAGGCGGGGGGTACCTACAATGAGCAGTTCTTC. Translating gives CASSLEAGGTYNEQFF.

The V call is TRBV9, the J call TRBJ1-1, with TRBD1 matching over 9 bases. Per the germline V gene, CDR1 is SGDLS and CDR2 is YYNGEE. The CDR3 is 16 residues long. With V trimmed by 0 bases and J by 8 bases, 11 bases remained unmatched. The CDR3 reads CASSVDGRGQGQEAFF. CDR3 nucleotides: TGTGCCAGCAGCGTAGATGGGCGAGGACAGGGGCAGGAAGCTTTCTTT.

The chain has TRBV7-6 and TRBJ1-1, with D unresolved. The CDR3 runs 13 residues. Germline values: CDR1 SGHVS, CDR2 FNYEAQ. Trimming removed 2 bases at V and 1 base at J, with 5 bases between. The DNA of the CDR3 is TGTGCCAGCAGCTTAACACCGAACACTGAAGCTTTCTTT. Protein sequence: CASSLTPNTEAFF.

V usage is TRBV4-3 and J usage is TRBJ2-7; D is unclear. The V end was cut by 3 bases, the J end by 1 base, with 7 bases between. From germline, CDR1 is LGHNA and CDR2 YSLEER. The length of the CDR3 is 13 residues. In nucleotides, the CDR3 is TGCGCCAGCAGCCAGGGCAGATCCTACGAGCAGTACTTC. It encodes CASSQGRSYEQYF.

This clone occurred a few times. The chain has TRBV28 and TRBJ1-5, with D hard to call. There are 16 residues in the CDR3. Trimming took off 6 bases at V and 2 bases at J, with 17 bases between the two ends. Germline V lookup: CDR1 MDHEN, CDR2 SYDVKM. The CDR3 bases are TGTGCCAGCAGGTACCCTCGAGGTTCCGGCAATCAGCCCCAGCATTTT. Translation: CASRYPRGSGNQPQHF.